Listed here are 7 T cell receptor beta chains from one sample, sequenced in a study of cytomegalovirus exposure and HLA in healthy donors. PCR was performed using 60 Vbeta and 13 Jbeta primers. TCRdb's copy holds only in-frame clones and misses some; the assay was immunoSEQ multiplex PCR. The sample carries some 130,000 clones, around 80% recorded once. The sequencing sample was made of PBMCs. These receptors all stem from a man aged 30 to 45 in good health and CMV-seronegative.

The V call is TRBV5-1, the J call TRBJ2-7; TRBD2 aligns across 9 bases. The CDR3 covers 17 residues. J lost 0 bases, V lost 0 bases, and 7 bases had no gene match. Germline-derived CDR1 and CDR2 are SGHRS and YFSETQ. This chain's CDR3 is CASSLGAGGQPSYEQYF. The DNA of the CDR3 is TGCGCCAGCAGCTTGGGAGCGGGAGGCCAACCCTCCTACGAGCAGTACTTC.

A word on this clone: The sample has other DNA sequences that encode this CDR3 too. The genes are TRBV30 and TRBJ1-1, with D tentatively TRBD1 (5 bases). Germline CDR1 is GTSNPN and CDR2 is SVGIG (reference sequence). This CDR3 spans 13 amino acids. Trimming shortened V by 2 bases and J by 1 base, and 8 bases separated the two germline ends. The CDR3 loop reads CAWSRQGNTEAFF. CDR3 DNA sequence: TGTGCCTGGAGTAGGCAGGGGAACACTGAAGCTTTCTTT.

This clone was seen more than once but under ten times. The chain recombines TRBV6-6 with TRBJ2-1, with D possibly being TRBD2 (5 bases). This CDR3 has 13 amino acids. The V gene's germline CDR1 is MNHNY and CDR2 SVGAGI (reference sequence). V shed 10 bases and J shed 7 bases, with 17 bases lying between them. The CDR3 here is CAILEDGENEQFF. The CDR3 DNA reads TGTGCCATTTTGGAGGACGGCGAGAATGAGCAGTTCTTC.

This clone was seen only a few times. This specimen includes other DNA sequences encoding the same CDR3. This chain joins TRBV6-5 and TRBJ1-2; weak D call: TRBD1 (5 bases). This CDR3 has 16 residues. Trimming removed 0 bases from V and 4 bases from J, with 15 bases in between. CDR1 is MNHEY and CDR2 is SVGAGI in the germline V gene. The CDR3 region is CASSYSISQGSYGYTF. CDR3 coding DNA: TGTGCCAGCAGTTACTCGATATCCCAGGGTAGCTATGGCTACACCTTC.

V and J are TRBV5-1 and TRBJ2-7; TRBD1 is a possible D gene (6 bases). Germline lookup yields CDR1 SGHRS and CDR2 YFSETQ. The CDR3 consists of 14 residues. V lost 0 bases and J lost 4, with 11 bases in between. The CDR3 DNA is TGCGCCAGCAGCTTGGGGACAGTAACTTACGAGCAGTACTTC. Its translation is CASSLGTVTYEQYF.

CDR3 residues: CSVELAELQETQYF. The CDR3 DNA follows: TGCAGCGTTGAACTAGCGGAGTTACAAGAGACCCAGTACTTC. The V and J genes are TRBV29-1 and TRBJ2-5, with TRBD2 matching over 7 bases. Germline V gives CDR1 SQVTM, CDR2 ANQGSEA. The length of the CDR3 is 14 residues. The trim removed 2 bases at V and 2 bases at J, leaving 5 bases unmatched. Full variable domain (outside the CDR3, taken from reference TRBV29-1 and TRBJ2-5): SAVISQKPSRDICQRGTSLTIQCQVDSQVTMMFWYRQQPGQSLTLIATANQGSEATYESGFVIDKFPISRPNLTFSTLTVSNMSPEDSSIYLCSVELAELQETQYFGPGTRLLVL.

The gene calls are TRBV18 and TRBJ2-1, with 11 bases lining up with TRBD1. V was clipped by 2 bases and J by 9 bases; unmatched bases: 3. The germline V gene encodes CDR1 KGHSH and CDR2 LQKENI. The CDR3 has 14 residues. CDR3: CASSPGQGAAEQFF. Here the CDR3 DNA reads TGTGCCAGCTCACCAGGACAGGGGGCGGCTGAGCAGTTCTTC.